The T cell receptor beta chain under discussion was sequenced for a study of blood T cells in healthy people across ages. Study-wide results and limits: No conclusive comparison of naive versus antigen-experienced cells was possible with unsorted PBMCs.

Details on this clonotype: Its antigen remains unknown.

V gave up 6 bases and J gave up 7 bases; unmatched junction bases: 7. The CDR3 extends over 15 amino acids. Per the germline V gene, CDR1 is SGHTA and CDR2 is FQGTGA. Together with a sample-barcoded 5' primer, a J-beta primer mix was included in a second PCR lasting roughly 6 to 12 cycles. MiXCR, run by TCRdb on the 5' RACE reads, gives a single entry per CDR3 protein. Of around 2 million distinct CDR3 sequences listed, 30% to 40% were seen once; the top ten hold roughly 23%. Sequences were obtained from blood. This clonotype originated in a human donor in good health. The chain links TRBV7-3 to TRBJ2-1; TRBD2 matches 12 bases. The chain's CDR3 is CASRPTSGGGNEQFF. In DNA, the CDR3 is TGTGCCAGCAGGCCGACTAGCGGGGGAGGGAATGAGCAGTTCTTC.